This T cell receptor beta chain was sequenced during a study of T cell clusters in autoimmune cytopenias. As for the study in general: A median of approximately 50,000 TRB reads per sample yielded a median approximately 2,500 distinct clonotypes.

Each sample's input was about 270 ng genomic DNA, some 34,000 genome equivalents. About this clonotype itself: The antigen is undetermined.

One tube held mixed TRB-A and TRB-B primer pools for touch-down PCR. Reanalyzing the multiplex PCR reads, TCRdb keeps one entry per CDR3 protein, without DNA. The sample table sets out 9,500 to 15,000 distinct CDR3 sequences. Regarding the study as a whole: Clustering suggested that physiological T cell clusters were missing in primary autoimmune cytopenia patients. TRB repertoire shifts in secondary cytopenia and chronic lymphocytic leukemia mostly reflected lymphoma, not autoimmunity. Active autoimmune hepatitis patients had roughly 3.3-fold fewer exclusive TRB clusters than healthy donors.

This CDR3 spans 14 amino acids. The germline CDR1 and CDR2 sequences are MNHEY and SVGAGI. This TCR was sampled from a human donor with an autoimmune cytopenia or autoimmune hepatitis (not recorded which). This chain links TRBV6-5 with TRBJ2-2; TCRdb outputs TRBD1, but without DNA this stays unchecked. Sequenced: peripheral blood. The CDR3 sequence is CASSYSDRAGELFF.